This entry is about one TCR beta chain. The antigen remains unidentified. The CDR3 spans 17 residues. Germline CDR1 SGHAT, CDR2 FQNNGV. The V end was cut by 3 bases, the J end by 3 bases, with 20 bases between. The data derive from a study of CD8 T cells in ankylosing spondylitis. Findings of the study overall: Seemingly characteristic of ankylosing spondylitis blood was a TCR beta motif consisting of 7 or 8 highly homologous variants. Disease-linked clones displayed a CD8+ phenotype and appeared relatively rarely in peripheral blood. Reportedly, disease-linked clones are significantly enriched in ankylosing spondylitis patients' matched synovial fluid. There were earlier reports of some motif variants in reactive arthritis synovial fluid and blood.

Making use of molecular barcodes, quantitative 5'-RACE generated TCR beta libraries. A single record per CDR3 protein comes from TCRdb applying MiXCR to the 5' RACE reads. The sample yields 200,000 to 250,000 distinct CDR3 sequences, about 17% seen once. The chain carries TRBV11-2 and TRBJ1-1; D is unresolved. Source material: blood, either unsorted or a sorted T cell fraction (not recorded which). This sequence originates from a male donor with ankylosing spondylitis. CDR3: CASSFWSVEGLDTEAFF. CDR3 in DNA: TGTGCCAGCAGCTTTTGGTCGGTGGAGGGCTTGGACACTGAAGCTTTCTTT.